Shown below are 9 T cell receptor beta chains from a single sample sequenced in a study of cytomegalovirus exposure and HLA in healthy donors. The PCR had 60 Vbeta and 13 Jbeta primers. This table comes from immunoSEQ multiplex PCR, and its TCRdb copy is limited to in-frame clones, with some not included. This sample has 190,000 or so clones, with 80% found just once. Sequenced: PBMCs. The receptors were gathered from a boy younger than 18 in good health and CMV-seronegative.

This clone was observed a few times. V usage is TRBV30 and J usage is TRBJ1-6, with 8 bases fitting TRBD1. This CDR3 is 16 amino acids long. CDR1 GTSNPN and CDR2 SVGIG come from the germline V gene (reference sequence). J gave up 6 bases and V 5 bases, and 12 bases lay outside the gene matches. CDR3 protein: CAWGPSLTGVNSPLHF. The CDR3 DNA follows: TGTGCCTGGGGCCCTTCACTGACAGGGGTTAATTCACCCCTCCACTTT.

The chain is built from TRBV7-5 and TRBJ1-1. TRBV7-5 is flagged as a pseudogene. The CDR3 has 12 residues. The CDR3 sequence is CARSSRGVRAFF. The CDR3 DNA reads TGTGCCAGAAGCTCGCGGGGGGTACGAGCTTTCTTT.

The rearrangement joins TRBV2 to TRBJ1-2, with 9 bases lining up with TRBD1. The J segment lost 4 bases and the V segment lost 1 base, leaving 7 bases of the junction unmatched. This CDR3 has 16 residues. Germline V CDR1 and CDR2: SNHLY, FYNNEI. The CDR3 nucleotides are TGTGCCAGCAGTGAAGGCAACACAGGGGGCAGCTATGGCTACACCTTC. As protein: CASSEGNTGGSYGYTF.

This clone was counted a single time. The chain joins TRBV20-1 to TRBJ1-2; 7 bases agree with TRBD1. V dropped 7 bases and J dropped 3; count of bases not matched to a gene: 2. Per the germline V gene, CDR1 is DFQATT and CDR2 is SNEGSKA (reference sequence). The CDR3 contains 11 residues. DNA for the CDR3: TGCAGTGGCCAGGGGGACTATGGCTACACCTTC. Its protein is CSGQGDYGYTF.

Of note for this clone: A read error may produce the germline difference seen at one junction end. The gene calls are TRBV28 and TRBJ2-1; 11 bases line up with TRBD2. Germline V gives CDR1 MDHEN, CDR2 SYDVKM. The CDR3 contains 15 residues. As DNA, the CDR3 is TGTGCCACCTCACCCGGGACTAGCGGTGACAATGAGCGGTTCTTC. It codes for CATSPGTSGDNERFF.

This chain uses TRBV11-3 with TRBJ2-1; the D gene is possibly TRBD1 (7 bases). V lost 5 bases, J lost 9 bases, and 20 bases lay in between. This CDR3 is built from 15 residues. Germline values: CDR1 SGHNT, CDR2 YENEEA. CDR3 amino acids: CASSPRGTASSEQFF. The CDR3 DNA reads TGTGCCAGCAGCCCTCGGGGGACAGCTAGCTCTGAGCAGTTCTTC.

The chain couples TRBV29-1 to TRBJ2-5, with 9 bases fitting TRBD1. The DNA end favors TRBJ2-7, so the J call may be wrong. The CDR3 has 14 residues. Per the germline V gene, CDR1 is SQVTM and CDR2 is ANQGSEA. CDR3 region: CSVGGTGISYEQYF. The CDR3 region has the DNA TGCAGCGTCGGGGGGACAGGGATCTCCTACGAGCAGTACTTC.

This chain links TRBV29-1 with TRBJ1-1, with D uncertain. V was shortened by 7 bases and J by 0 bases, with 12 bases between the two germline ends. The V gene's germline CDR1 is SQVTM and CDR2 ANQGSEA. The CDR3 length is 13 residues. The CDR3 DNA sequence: TGCAGCGGAGGCGGGGTATTGAACACTGAAGCTTTCTTT. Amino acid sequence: CSGGGVLNTEAFF.

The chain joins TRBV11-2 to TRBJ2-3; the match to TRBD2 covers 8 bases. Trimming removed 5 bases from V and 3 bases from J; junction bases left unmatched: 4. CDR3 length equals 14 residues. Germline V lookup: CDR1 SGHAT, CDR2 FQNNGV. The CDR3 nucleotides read TGTGCCAGCAGCCTAGCGGGTAGGACAGATACGCAGTATTTT. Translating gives CASSLAGRTDTQYF.